The 25 T cell receptor beta chains reported below all come from one sample, sequenced in a study of cytomegalovirus exposure and HLA in healthy donors. The primer mix had 60 Vbeta and 13 Jbeta primers. Only in-frame clones appear in the TCRdb table, and some are missing; sequencing was by immunoSEQ multiplex PCR. This table lists about 120,000 clones. The sequenced sample consisted of PBMCs. The receptors were gathered from a man between 18 and 29 years old in good health and CMV-seronegative.

V and J are TRBV18 and TRBJ1-5; the match to TRBD1 covers 8 bases. Unmatched junction bases numbered 9, after V lost 0 bases and J lost 5 bases. The CDR3 totals 17 residues. Germline CDR1 is KGHSH and CDR2 is LQKENI. CDR3: CASSPPVSGQGYQPQHF. CDR3 coding DNA: TGTGCCAGCTCACCACCGGTGTCTGGACAGGGTTATCAGCCCCAGCATTTT.

The genes are TRBV15 and TRBJ1-5, with D tentatively TRBD1 (6 bases). Germline V gene lookup returns CDR1 LNHNV and CDR2 YYDKDF (reference sequence). V was cut by 0 bases and J by 3 bases, with 9 bases left in between. This CDR3 region has 15 residues. CDR3 sequence (DNA): TGTGCCACCAGCAGAGATAGGGGGTCCAATCAGCCCCAGCATTTT. This encodes CATSRDRGSNQPQHF.

The J gene is TRBJ1-5, the V gene TRBV6-1; 7 bases agree with TRBD1. Trimming removed 6 bases from V and 3 bases from J; junction bases left unmatched: 8. This CDR3 region has 15 residues. The germline CDR1 and CDR2 sequences are MNHNS and SASEGT. CDR3 loop: CASRGGQRNNQPQHF. The DNA of the CDR3 is TGTGCCAGCAGGGGGGGACAGCGGAACAATCAGCCCCAGCATTTT.

This chain uses TRBV7-3 with TRBJ2-3, with 8 bases fitting TRBD1. Per the germline V gene, CDR1 is SGHTA and CDR2 is FQGTGA. There are 15 residues in the CDR3. V was clipped by 7 bases and J by 2 bases; unmatched bases: 8. The CDR3 DNA reads as TGTGCCAGCACCTTTTCAGGGGGCTCCACAGATACGCAGTATTTT. This codes for CASTFSGGSTDTQYF.

This chain connects TRBV28 to TRBJ2-7; TRBD2 matches at 10 bases. V gave up 6 bases and J gave up 6 bases; unmatched junction bases: 11. This CDR3 has 15 amino acids. In germline, CDR1 is MDHEN, CDR2 SYDVKM. The CDR3 DNA follows: TGTGCCAGCAGCTGGACTAGCGGACCGAATGTCGAGCAGTACTTC. Protein sequence: CASSWTSGPNVEQYF.

The chain is built from TRBV28 and TRBJ2-3; 7 positions agree with TRBD2. Germline trimming cut 3 bases from V and 1 base from J; bases unmatched to any gene: 4. The CDR3 totals 15 residues. Germline V gives CDR1 MDHEN, CDR2 SYDVKM. DNA for the CDR3: TGTGCCAGCAGTTTTCGCGGGAGTGGCACAGATACGCAGTATTTT. The encoded protein is CASSFRGSGTDTQYF.

This chain connects TRBV19 to TRBJ1-5; D is perhaps TRBD1 (5 bases). Germline lookup yields CDR1 LNHDA and CDR2 SQIVND (reference sequence). The V end was cut by 3 bases, the J end by 2 bases, with 11 bases between. The CDR3 is 15 amino acids. The CDR3 loop reads CASSIIGEGNQPQHF. The CDR3 nucleotides are TGTGCCAGTAGTATCATAGGGGAGGGCAATCAGCCCCAGCATTTT.

This sequence joins TRBV9 and TRBJ1-4, with 8 bases identical to TRBD1. V lost 3 bases to trimming and J lost 10 bases; unmatched junction nucleotides: 14. The CDR3 has 16 amino acids. Per germline, CDR1 SGDLS and CDR2 YYNGEE. CDR3 residues: CASSAGTGPLGGKLFF. The CDR3 bases are TGTGCCAGCAGCGCCGGGACAGGCCCTCTTGGGGGAAAACTGTTTTTT.

This chain connects TRBV7-6 to TRBJ1-6; a possible D gene is TRBD1 (6 bases). The CDR3 covers 14 residues. CDR1 is SGHVS, CDR2 FNYEAQ, per germline. The V end lost 3 bases, the J end lost 7 bases, and 10 bases lay between the germline ends. The CDR3 loop reads CASSFQGQNSPLHF. CDR3 DNA: TGTGCCAGCAGCTTCCAAGGACAGAATTCACCCCTCCACTTT.

The chain couples TRBV18 to TRBJ1-6, with D unclear. Trimming left V 3 bases short and J 5 bases short, with 5 bases between. Germline CDR1 reads KGHSH; CDR2 reads LQKENI. This CDR3 is 13 amino acids long. The CDR3 here is CASSPLDNSPLHF. The CDR3 DNA sequence: TGTGCCAGCTCACCTTTAGATAATTCACCCCTCCACTTT.

This chain joins TRBV5-6 and TRBJ1-6; D remains unclear. The length of the CDR3 is 14 residues. Per germline, CDR1 SGHDT and CDR2 YYEEEE. The V end lost 1 base, the J end lost 10 bases, and 12 bases lay between the germline ends. CDR3 sequence: CASSLLWQNSPLHF. DNA of the CDR3: TGTGCCAGCAGCTTGCTCTGGCAGAACTCACCCCTCCACTTT.

The CDR3 loop is CASLGTDSYNEQFF. CDR3 nucleotide sequence: TGTGCCAGCCTCGGGACAGACTCCTACAATGAGCAGTTCTTC. V gene TRBV27 combines with J gene TRBJ2-1, with 7 bases aligning to TRBD1. The CDR3 runs 14 residues. V lost 8 bases and J lost 0; bases outside the gene matches: 4. Germline V gene sequence: CDR1 MNHEY, CDR2 SMNVEV (reference sequence).

The V and J genes are TRBV19 and TRBJ1-1, with D unresolved. The V gene lost 0 bases and the J gene lost 4 bases, with 3 bases spanning the gap. Germline-derived CDR1 and CDR2 are LNHDA and SQIVND (reference sequence). The CDR3 runs 12 residues. The CDR3 loop reads CASSIDRTEAFF. CDR3 DNA: TGTGCCAGTAGTATAGACCGCACTGAAGCTTTCTTT.

The chain combines TRBV5-4 with TRBJ2-7, with no clear D. The CDR3 runs to 13 residues. V dropped 4 bases and J dropped 2 bases, with 10 bases sitting between them. Germline assignment: CDR1 SGHNT and CDR2 YYREEE (reference sequence). CDR3 protein: CASSPSETYEQYF. CDR3 nucleotide sequence: TGTGCCAGCAGCCCGTCCGAGACCTACGAGCAGTACTTC.

The chain joins TRBV19 to TRBJ1-1; 8 bases fit TRBD1. Germline V lookup: CDR1 LNHDA, CDR2 SQIVND (reference sequence). The length of the CDR3 is 16 residues. Unmatched junction bases numbered 15, after V lost 8 bases and J lost 4 bases. The CDR3, as DNA: TGTGCCAGTCTTTCGGGTCTGACAGGGGTTGGCACTGAAGCTTTCTTT. Its translation is CASLSGLTGVGTEAFF.

The chain uses TRBV7-2 and TRBJ1-3, with a tentative D call TRBD1 (5 bases). The CDR3 covers 14 residues. Trimming took 2 bases from V and 4 from J, leaving 9 bases between them. Germline CDR1 SGHTA, CDR2 FQGNSA. CDR3: CASSLQGMGNTIYF. CDR3 bases: TGTGCCAGCAGCTTACAGGGAATGGGAAACACCATATATTTT.

The CDR3 DNA reads as TGTGCCAGCAGCCCCCGTGAAGGTAGCGAGCAGTTCTTC. Its protein is CASSPREGSEQFF. The chain recombines TRBV9 with TRBJ2-1, with D unclear. Germline assignment: CDR1 SGDLS and CDR2 YYNGEE. This CDR3 is built from 13 residues. V lost 4 bases and J lost 10, with 15 bases in between.

The rearrangement links TRBV5-4 to TRBJ2-3, with 13 bases that match TRBD2. The CDR3 consists of 16 residues. Germline lookup yields CDR1 SGHNT and CDR2 YYREEE (reference sequence). The J segment lost 0 bases and the V segment lost 3 bases, leaving 1 base of the junction unmatched. CDR3 sequence (DNA): TGTGCCAGCAGCTGGGGACTAGCGGGGAGCACAGATACGCAGTATTTT. Translated, it gives CASSWGLAGSTDTQYF.

This chain joins TRBV28 and TRBJ2-5; D is unclear. The germline V gene has CDR1 MDHEN and CDR2 SYDVKM. The CDR3 is 14 amino acids. V was trimmed by 6 bases and J by 6 bases, leaving 17 bases between them. CDR3 region: CASRPGSPVQTQYF. In DNA, the CDR3 is TGTGCCAGCAGGCCCGGGTCCCCCGTCCAGACCCAGTACTTC.

This chain joins TRBV15 and TRBJ2-3; 10 positions match TRBD2. Per the germline V gene, CDR1 is LNHNV and CDR2 is YYDKDF (reference sequence). Trimming cost V 5 bases and J 2 bases; bases outside gene matches: 13. The CDR3 sequence is 18 residues long. The CDR3 DNA is TGTGCCACCAGCCCCTTCGGAAGCGGGAGGGCTTTCACAGATACGCAGTATTTT. Amino acid sequence: CATSPFGSGRAFTDTQYF.

The chain joins TRBV6-5 to TRBJ1-1; D is possibly TRBD1 (5 bases). Germline V gene data show CDR1 as MNHEY and CDR2 as SVGAGI. The CDR3 has 14 residues. The V and J ends lost 4 bases and 2 bases respectively, with 11 bases between them. The CDR3 DNA reads as TGTGCCAGCAGTTCCAGGAGGGGTAACACTGAAGCTTTCTTT. Amino acids: CASSSRRGNTEAFF.

CDR3 DNA sequence: TGTGCCAGCAGCTTAGACAGGGGAAGTGAAAAACTGTTTTTT. This codes for CASSLDRGSEKLFF. The chain links TRBV7-9 to TRBJ1-4; 7 bases map to TRBD1. V lost 1 base to trimming and J lost 7 bases; unmatched junction nucleotides: 3. CDR3 size: 14 residues. The germline gives CDR1 SEHNR, CDR2 FQNEAQ (reference sequence).

The DNA for the CDR3 is TGTGCCAGCAGCCAAGATCGGGGGGTGGAGAGCAATCAGCCCCAGCATTTT. Amino acid sequence: CASSQDRGVESNQPQHF. The chain uses TRBV4-2 and TRBJ1-5; tentative D call: TRBD1 (5 bases). The V and J ends lost 0 bases and 1 base respectively, with 13 bases between them. CDR3 length equals 17 residues. The germline V gene encodes CDR1 LGHNA and CDR2 YNFKEQ.

The chain recombines TRBV25-1 with TRBJ2-2, with D perhaps TRBD1 (6 bases). Trimming left V 5 bases short and J 0 bases short, with 13 bases between. This CDR3 is built from 16 residues. From germline, CDR1 is MGHDK and CDR2 SYGVNS. CDR3 sequence: CASSRRAGANTGELFF. The CDR3 DNA is TGTGCCAGCAGTCGTAGGGCAGGGGCGAACACCGGGGAGCTGTTTTTT.

The DNA for the CDR3 is TGCAGTGCTAGAAGCCCCACTGAAGCTTTCTTT. It encodes CSARSPTEAFF. J is TRBJ1-1 and V is TRBV20-1; D is unresolved. There are 11 residues in the CDR3. Trimming removed 2 bases from V and 4 bases from J, with 5 bases in between. Looked up from germline, CDR1 is DFQATT and CDR2 is SNEGSKA (reference sequence).